The T cell receptor beta chain described here comes from a study of cytomegalovirus exposure and HLA in healthy donors. 13 Jbeta primers and 60 Vbeta primers were used for the PCR. TCRdb's copy holds only in-frame clones and misses some; the assay was immunoSEQ multiplex PCR. The sample holds 150,000 to 200,000 clones, just over 75% seen once. This clone was seen a single time. As yet, its antigen is unknown. Study outcomes and limitations: High sensitivity and specificity were reportedly achieved when the classifier diagnosed cytomegalovirus status.

This CDR3 is 16 amino acids long. Germline V gene sequence: CDR1 LGHNA, CDR2 YSLEER. Trimming left V 2 bases short and J 0 bases short, with 14 bases between. The V gene is TRBV4-3, the J gene TRBJ2-7; D is possibly TRBD2 (5 bases). The material sequenced was PBMCs. The TCR comes from a woman under 40 in good health and CMV-seropositive. CDR3 sequence: CASSQLARGGSYEQYF. In DNA, the CDR3 is TGCGCCAGCAGCCAATTAGCCAGAGGAGGCTCCTACGAGCAGTACTTC.